Detailed here is one TCR beta chain. The sample is drawn from a study of technical replicates of blood from several donors. Using immunoSEQ multiplex PCR, the repertoire was profiled, and TCRdb retains in-frame clones only, with some absent. The sample has 65,000 to 80,000 clones; 95% to 98% are singletons. The CDR3 length is 15 residues. Germline V gives CDR1 LGHNA, CDR2 YSLEER. Trimming at V came to 4 bases and at J to 5 bases, leaving 9 bases not matched to a gene. The sequence was obtained from a human donor in good health. Sequencing used T cells isolated from PBMCs. The chain uses TRBV4-3 and TRBJ2-7, with TRBD1 matching over 9 bases. The CDR3 is CASSPTLQGANEQYF. The CDR3 DNA sequence: TGCGCCAGCAGCCCTACTTTACAGGGGGCGAACGAGCAGTACTTC.